This T cell receptor beta chain was profiled in a study of blood T cell repertoires in COVID-19. Overall study context: Sources were T cells, B-cell-depleted T cells, or PBMCs; the material itself was cDNA or gDNA.

Seattle patients were enrolled during active infection and followed longitudinally. The repertoire was sequenced with immunoSEQ multiplex PCR; TCRdb's copy has only in-frame clones and lacks some. The sample has approximately 500,000 clones; around nine tenths are singletons. The sequencing sample was made of peripheral blood. The TCR originated in a woman aged 45 to 65 with COVID-19, enrolled during active disease.

The CDR3 DNA sequence: TGCGCCAGCAGCCTCGGACAGGGGCTGAGCGAAAAACTGTTTTTT. Residues: CASSLGQGLSEKLFF. V usage is TRBV4-1 and J usage is TRBJ1-4; TRBD1 matches at 9 bases. CDR1 and CDR2 from the germline V gene are MGHRA and YSYEKL. The length of the CDR3 is 15 residues. The J segment lost 8 bases and the V segment lost 4 bases, leaving 8 bases of the junction unmatched.